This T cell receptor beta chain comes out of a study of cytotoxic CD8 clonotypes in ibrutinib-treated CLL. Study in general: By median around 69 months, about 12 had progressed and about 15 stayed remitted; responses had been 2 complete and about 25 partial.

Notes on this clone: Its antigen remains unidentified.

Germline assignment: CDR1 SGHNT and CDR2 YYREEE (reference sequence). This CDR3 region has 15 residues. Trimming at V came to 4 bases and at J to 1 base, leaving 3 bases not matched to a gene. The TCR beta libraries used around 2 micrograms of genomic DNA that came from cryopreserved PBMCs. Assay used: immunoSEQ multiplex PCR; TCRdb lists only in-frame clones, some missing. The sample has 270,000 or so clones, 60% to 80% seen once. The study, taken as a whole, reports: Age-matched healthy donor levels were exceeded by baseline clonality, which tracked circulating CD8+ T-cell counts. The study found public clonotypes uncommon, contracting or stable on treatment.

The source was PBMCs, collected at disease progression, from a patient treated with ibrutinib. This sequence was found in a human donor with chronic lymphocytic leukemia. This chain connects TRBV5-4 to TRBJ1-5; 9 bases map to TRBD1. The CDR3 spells CASSAGTGSNQPQHF. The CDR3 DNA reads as TGTGCCAGCAGCGCCGGGACAGGGAGCAATCAGCCCCAGCATTTT. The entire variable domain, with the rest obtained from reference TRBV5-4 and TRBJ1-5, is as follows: ETGVTQSPTHLIKTRGQQVTLRCSSQSGHNTVSWYQQALGQGPQFIFQYYREEENGRGNFPPRFSGLQFPNYSSELNVNALELDDSALYLCASSAGTGSNQPQHFGDGTRLSIL.